This TCR beta chain was recorded in a study of shared clonotypes between healthy human individuals. TCRdb keeps only in-frame clones here, not all; method: immunoSEQ multiplex PCR. In the table there are under 1,100,000 clones, approximately 80% of which are singletons. This clone was recorded a few times. Per germline, CDR1 SGHRS and CDR2 YFSETQ. Between the trimmed V and J ends, which lost 4 bases and 5 bases, there was a span of 13 bases. CDR3 length: 14 residues. This chain connects TRBV5-1 to TRBJ2-1, with unresolved D. The receptor's source is a man younger than 35 in good health. Some clones in this sample may be carry-over from other donors' samples. Sequencing was done on a sample of memory CD4+ T cells from PBMCs. Indicated subset: CD45RA-negative fraction. For the CDR3, the DNA is TGCGCCAGCAGCCCTATTGGCGGCAACAATGAGCAGTTCTTC. Protein sequence: CASSPIGGNNEQFF.